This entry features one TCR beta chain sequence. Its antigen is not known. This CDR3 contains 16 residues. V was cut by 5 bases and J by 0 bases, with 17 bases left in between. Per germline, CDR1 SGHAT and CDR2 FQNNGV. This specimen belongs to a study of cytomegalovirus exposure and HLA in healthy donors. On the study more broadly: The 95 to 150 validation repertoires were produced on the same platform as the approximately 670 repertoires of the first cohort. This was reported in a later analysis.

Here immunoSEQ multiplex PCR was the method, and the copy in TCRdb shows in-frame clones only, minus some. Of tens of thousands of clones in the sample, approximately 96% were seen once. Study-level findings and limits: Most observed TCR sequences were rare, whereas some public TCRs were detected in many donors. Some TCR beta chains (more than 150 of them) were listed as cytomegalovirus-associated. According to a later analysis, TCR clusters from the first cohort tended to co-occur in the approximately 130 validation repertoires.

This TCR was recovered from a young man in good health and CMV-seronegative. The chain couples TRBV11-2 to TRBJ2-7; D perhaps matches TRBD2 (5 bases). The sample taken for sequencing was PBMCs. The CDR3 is CASSPRLARSSYEQYF. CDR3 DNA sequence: TGTGCCAGCAGCCCTCGGCTAGCCAGGAGCTCCTACGAGCAGTACTTC.